These T cell receptor beta chains were read from a single sample in a study of molecular identifiers for immune sequencing clone quantification. TCRdb re-called the PCR reads through MiXCR, storing one row per CDR3 protein. The sample comprises about 320,000 distinct CDR3 sequences, about a quarter of which are singletons, and around 0.7% rests with the top ten. What was sequenced was naive CD8+ T cells from blood, with Jurkat cell RNA spiked in. All receptors derive from a human donor in good health. Some libraries in this study had Jurkat cell RNA spiked in. CDR3s include the opening cysteine and the closing phenylalanine or tryptophan. Fields, in order: J gene, D gene, V gene, clone size, CDR3 protein, CDR3 DNA. A D gene is named only where the DNA matches it firmly. Not all rows give a size; the values are once, few, many and, for expanded clones, a class.

j_call: TRBJ2-3; d_call: -; v_call: TRBV4-1; clone_size: -; cdr3_aa: CASSHERSTDTQYF; cdr3_nt: TGCGCCAGCAGCCATGAGCGTAGCACAGATACGCAGTATTTT
j_call: TRBJ1-5; d_call: -; v_call: TRBV28; clone_size: -; cdr3_aa: CASSWEAGVSNQPQHF; cdr3_nt: TGTGCCAGCAGTTGGGAAGCAGGGGTCAGCAATCAGCCCCAGCATTTT
j_call: TRBJ1-5; d_call: -; v_call: TRBV2; clone_size: few; cdr3_aa: CASSEQGTTNQPQHF; cdr3_nt: TGTGCCAGCAGTGAACAGGGTACCACCAATCAGCCCCAGCATTTT
j_call: TRBJ2-7; d_call: -; v_call: TRBV20-1; clone_size: few; cdr3_aa: CSARQGYKSYEQYF; cdr3_nt: TGCAGTGCTAGGCAGGGGTATAAGTCCTACGAGCAGTACTTC
j_call: TRBJ2-1; d_call: -; v_call: TRBV28; clone_size: -; cdr3_aa: CASSYAYRRGGEQFF; cdr3_nt: TGTGCCAGCAGTTATGCATACCGGCGAGGCGGTGAGCAGTTCTTC
j_call: TRBJ1-5; d_call: -; v_call: TRBV2; clone_size: -; cdr3_aa: CASSKNRDSNQPQHF; cdr3_nt: TGTGCCAGCAGTAAGAACCGGGACAGCAATCAGCCCCAGCATTTT
j_call: TRBJ1-1; d_call: -; v_call: TRBV15; clone_size: many; cdr3_aa: CATSGGRPAKAFF; cdr3_nt: TGTGCCACCAGCGGCGGACGTCCTGCCAAAGCTTTCTTT
j_call: TRBJ1-1; d_call: -; v_call: TRBV6-5; clone_size: many; cdr3_aa: CASSYAWDEGAEAFF; cdr3_nt: TGTGCCAGCAGTTACGCCTGGGACGAAGGGGCTGAAGCTTTCTTT
j_call: TRBJ2-7; d_call: -; v_call: TRBV27; clone_size: -; cdr3_aa: CASIFLSPTHAHEQYF; cdr3_nt: TGTGCCAGCATTTTCCTATCCCCGACCCATGCCCACGAGCAGTACTTC
j_call: TRBJ2-1; d_call: -; v_call: TRBV7-2; clone_size: -; cdr3_aa: CASGRGYNEQFF; cdr3_nt: TGTGCCAGCGGAAGGGGGTACAATGAGCAGTTCTTC
j_call: TRBJ2-7; d_call: TRBD2; v_call: TRBV27; clone_size: few; cdr3_aa: CASSPQGEAGGLEQYF; cdr3_nt: TGTGCCAGCAGTCCCCAGGGAGAAGCGGGAGGTCTCGAGCAGTACTTC
j_call: TRBJ1-1; d_call: TRBD1; v_call: TRBV29-1; clone_size: many; cdr3_aa: CSVWTGGDTEAFF; cdr3_nt: TGCAGCGTCTGGACAGGGGGGGACACTGAAGCTTTCTTT
j_call: TRBJ2-3; d_call: TRBD2; v_call: TRBV20-1; clone_size: -; cdr3_aa: CSAPELAAAPDTQYF; cdr3_nt: TGCAGTGCTCCCGAACTAGCGGCGGCACCAGATACGCAGTATTTT
j_call: TRBJ2-1; d_call: -; v_call: TRBV4-1; clone_size: many; cdr3_aa: CASSQYPNEQFF; cdr3_nt: TGCGCCAGCAGCCAATACCCCAATGAGCAGTTCTTC
j_call: TRBJ2-5; d_call: -; v_call: TRBV6-5; clone_size: few; cdr3_aa: CASSYQHRAETQYF; cdr3_nt: TGTGCCAGCAGTTACCAGCACAGAGCAGAGACCCAGTACTTC
j_call: TRBJ2-7; d_call: TRBD2; v_call: TRBV7-2; clone_size: -; cdr3_aa: CASSLDLTSGDYYEQYF; cdr3_nt: TGTGCCAGCAGCTTAGATTTGACTAGCGGGGATTATTACGAGCAGTACTTC
j_call: TRBJ1-5; d_call: -; v_call: TRBV6-5; clone_size: -; cdr3_aa: CASGVHSDPPQHF; cdr3_nt: TGTGCCAGCGGGGTTCATAGCGATCCGCCCCAGCATTTT
j_call: TRBJ1-4; d_call: TRBD1; v_call: TRBV20-1; clone_size: -; cdr3_aa: CSAQPGGGSNEKPSF; cdr3_nt: TGCAGTGCCCAACCAGGGGGCGGCTCTAATGAAAAACCGTCTTTT
j_call: TRBJ1-4; d_call: -; v_call: TRBV5-6; clone_size: -; cdr3_aa: CASSLERGKGEKLFF; cdr3_nt: TGTGCCAGCAGCTTGGAGCGCGGGAAGGGTGAAAAACTGTTTTTT
j_call: TRBJ2-3; d_call: -; v_call: TRBV27; clone_size: few; cdr3_aa: CASSFILATSTDTQYF; cdr3_nt: TGTGCCAGCAGTTTCATCCTAGCGACTAGCACAGATACGCAGTATTTT
j_call: TRBJ2-5; d_call: TRBD1; v_call: TRBV18; clone_size: few; cdr3_aa: CASSSGTGKETQYF; cdr3_nt: TGTGCCAGCTCATCCGGGACAGGGAAAGAGACCCAGTACTTC
j_call: TRBJ2-6; d_call: -; v_call: TRBV11-2; clone_size: many; cdr3_aa: CASSPEVGLISGANVLTF; cdr3_nt: TGTGCCAGCAGCCCCGAGGTAGGTCTGATCTCTGGGGCCAACGTCCTGACTTTC
j_call: TRBJ2-7; d_call: -; v_call: TRBV4-3; clone_size: many; cdr3_aa: CASSQDSGYPSYEQYF; cdr3_nt: TGCGCCAGCAGCCAAGATTCAGGATACCCCTCCTACGAGCAGTACTTC